This TCR beta chain was sequenced in a study of blood T cell repertoires in COVID-19. The wider study: From T cells, B-cell-depleted T cells, or PBMCs came the material, which was cDNA or gDNA.

Original processing methods: The authors estimated nucleated cell counts from reference gene primer amplification. The data were produced by immunoSEQ multiplex PCR, yet TCRdb's version contains in-frame clones alone and is incomplete. D and trimming were read from the DNA, whereas the V and J calls and clone size are those reported in that table. This table holds around 50,000 clones, about 90% found once. The ends lost 0 bases at V and 5 bases at J; junction bases unmatched: 9. The CDR3 is made up of 17 amino acids. In germline, CDR1 is SGDLS, CDR2 YYNGEE. The sequence was collected from a human donor in a cohort sampled during active COVID-19. The chain carries TRBV9 and TRBJ2-3, with 10 nucleotides matching TRBD2. Sequencing was carried out using peripheral blood. The CDR3 DNA is TGTGCCAGCAGCGTAGTCGGGATAGCGGGAGGAGAAGATACGCAGTATTTT. It codes for CASSVVGIAGGEDTQYF.